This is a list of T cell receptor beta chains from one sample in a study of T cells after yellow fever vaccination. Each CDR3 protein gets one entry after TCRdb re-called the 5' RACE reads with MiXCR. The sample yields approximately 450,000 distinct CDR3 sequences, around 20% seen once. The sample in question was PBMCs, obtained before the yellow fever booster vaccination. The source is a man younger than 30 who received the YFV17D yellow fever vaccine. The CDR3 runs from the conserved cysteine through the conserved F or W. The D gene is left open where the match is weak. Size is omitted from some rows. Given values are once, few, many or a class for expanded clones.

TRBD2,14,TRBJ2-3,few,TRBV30,TGTGCAACGGGAAGGCTAGCGGACACAGATACGCAGTATTTT,CATGRLADTDTQYF
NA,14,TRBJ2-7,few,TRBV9,TGTGCCAGCAGCGTAGGGGTTGGTGGCTACGAGCAGTACTTC,CASSVGVGGYEQYF
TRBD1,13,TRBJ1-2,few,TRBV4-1,TGCGCCAGCAGCCAAAACAGGGGTCATGGCTACACCTTC,CASSQNRGHGYTF
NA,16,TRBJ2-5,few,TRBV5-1,TGCGCCAGCAGCTTAACAGGCCCTCCCGGTCAAGAGACCCAGTACTTC,CASSLTGPPGQETQYF
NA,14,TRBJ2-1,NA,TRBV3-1,TGTGCCAGCAGCCAAGTGGAAGGCCACAATGAGCAGTTCTTC,CASSQVEGHNEQFF
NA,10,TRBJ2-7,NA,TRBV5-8,TGTGCCAGCAGCTTCGGCGAATCCTACTTC,CASSFGESYF
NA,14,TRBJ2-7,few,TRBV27,TGTGCCAGCAGTTTATTAGGACACCCCTACGAGCAGTACTTC,CASSLLGHPYEQYF
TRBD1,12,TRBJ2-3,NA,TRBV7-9,TGTGCCCATCAGGGGGGCACAGATACGCAGTATTTT,CAHQGGTDTQYF
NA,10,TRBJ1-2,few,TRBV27,TGTGCCAGCAGTTTATCGGGCTACACCTTC,CASSLSGYTF
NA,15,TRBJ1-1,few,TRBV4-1,TGCGCCAGCAGCCAAGAGAGGCGGGGGTCATTTGAAGCTTTCTTT,CASSQERRGSFEAFF
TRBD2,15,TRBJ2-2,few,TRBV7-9,TGTGCCAACCCTCCGCGGGGGACGAACACCGGGGAGCTGTTTTTT,CANPPRGTNTGELFF
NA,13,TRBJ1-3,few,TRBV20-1,TGCAGTGCTAGTAACAGGGAAGGAAACACCATATATTTT,CSASNREGNTIYF
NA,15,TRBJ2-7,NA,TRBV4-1,TGCGCCAGCAGCCAAGAGGAAGGATTTTTCGGCGAGCAGTACTTC,CASSQEEGFFGEQYF
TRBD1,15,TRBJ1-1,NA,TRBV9,TGTGCCAGCAGTGGGGACAGGGGTTCGGACACTGAAGCTTTCTTT,CASSGDRGSDTEAFF
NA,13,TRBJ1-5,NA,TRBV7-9,TGTGCCAGCAGCTTAGTAGTGGGTCAGCCCCAGCATTTT,CASSLVVGQPQHF
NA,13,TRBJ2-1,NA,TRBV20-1,TGCAGTGCTAGGAACCCTTTGTTCAATGAGCAGTTCTTC,CSARNPLFNEQFF